This is a list of T cell receptor beta chains from one sample in a study of blood T cell repertoires in COVID-19. Measured with immunoSEQ multiplex PCR; TCRdb has only the in-frame clones, and not every one. This sample has some 240,000 clones, with about 80% found just once. Sequencing was carried out using PBMCs or T cells enriched from blood (not recorded which). These TCRs come from a man aged 45-65 years who had recovered from COVID-19. The CDR3 runs from the conserved cysteine through the conserved F or W. A D gene is named only where the DNA matches it firmly. Clone size appears in some rows only: once, few, many, or a class for an expanded clone.

CDR3nt | CDR3aa | j_gene | v_gene | abundance | d_gene
TGTGCCAGCAGCTTCGGGACAGACTACAATGAGCAGTTCTTC | CASSFGTDYNEQFF | TRBJ2-1 | TRBV7-3 | . | TRBD1
TGCGCCAGCAGCTTGGACAGGGAACAGTCCTACGAGCAGTACTTC | CASSLDREQSYEQYF | TRBJ2-7 | TRBV5-1 | . | .
TGTGCCAGCAACATAGCGGGAGGCACAGATACGCAGTATTTT | CASNIAGGTDTQYF | TRBJ2-3 | TRBV10-3 | . | TRBD2
TGTGCCACCAGCCCCCTATTGCTTGGCGAGCAGTACTTC | CATSPLLLGEQYF | TRBJ2-7 | TRBV15 | . | .
TGTGCCATCAGTGGGGGAGGCTGCGATACGCAGTATTTT | CAISGGGCDTQYF | TRBJ2-3 | TRBV10-3 | . | .
TGTGCCAGCAGCCAACTATCGGGGACCGGGGAGCTGTTTTTT | CASSQLSGTGELFF | TRBJ2-2 | TRBV3-1/TRBV3-2 | . | .
TGTGCCAGCAGTCAACAAAGCACTGAAGCTTTCTTT | CASSQQSTEAFF | TRBJ1-1 | TRBV12-3/TRBV12-4 | . | .
TGCGCCAGCAGCTTGGACAGGGAGCTCGGAAAACTGTTTTTT | CASSLDRELGKLFF | TRBJ1-4 | TRBV5-1 | . | .
TGTGCCAGCTCACTAGGGACAGGGATCAATCAGCCCCAGCATTTT | CASSLGTGINQPQHF | TRBJ1-5 | TRBV18 | . | TRBD1
TGTGCCAGCAGCCAAGGGGGGGACAGGGACAATCAGCCCCAGCATTTT | CASSQGGDRDNQPQHF | TRBJ1-5 | TRBV3-1/TRBV3-2 | . | TRBD1
TGTGCCAGCAGCCCCCGGACAGGGGACACTGAAGCTTTCTTT | CASSPRTGDTEAFF | TRBJ1-1 | TRBV7-3 | . | TRBD1
TGCGCCAGCAACAAGGACAGGGCTTTTTCTGGGGCCAACGTCCTGACTTTC | CASNKDRAFSGANVLTF | TRBJ2-6 | TRBV4-1 | . | TRBD1
TGTGCCAGTAAGAGGGAGACACAACGCGAAGAAGCTTTCTTT | CASKRETQREEAFF | TRBJ1-1 | TRBV19 | . | .
TGTGCCAGCAGCGTAGGGCTAGCGGGGACCCAAGAGACCCAGTACTTC | CASSVGLAGTQETQYF | TRBJ2-5 | TRBV9 | . | TRBD2
TGTGCCAGCAGTTACTCCCGGCGGGGACTAGCCAAAAACATTCAGTACTTC | CASSYSRRGLAKNIQYF | TRBJ2-4 | TRBV6-2/TRBV6-3 | many | .
TGTGCCAGCAGCTCATATTCGGGACAGGGCTCCGGGGAGCTGTTTTTT | CASSSYSGQGSGELFF | TRBJ2-2 | TRBV5-4 | . | TRBD1
TGTGCCAGCAGTTCGACAGGGAACACCGGGGAGCTGTTTTTT | CASSSTGNTGELFF | TRBJ2-2 | TRBV6-4 | once | .
TGTGCCAGCAGGACAGGGGTTACCTACGAGCAGTACTTC | CASRTGVTYEQYF | TRBJ2-7 | TRBV27 | . | TRBD1
TGTGCCAGCGCCAAAAGGGGTGCCACCGGGGAGCTGTTTTTT | CASAKRGATGELFF | TRBJ2-2 | TRBV9 | few | .
TGTGCCAGCGCTATGAGGGCCAGGCGCTCCTACGAGCAGTACTTC | CASAMRARRSYEQYF | TRBJ2-7 | TRBV2 | . | .
TGTGCCAGCAGCCAACAGGGGATTGGGTACACTGAAGCTTTCTTT | CASSQQGIGYTEAFF | TRBJ1-1 | TRBV4-2 | . | .
TGTGCCAGCAGCTATGGACCCCCGAGGGGGGGTTCACCCCTCCACTTT | CASSYGPPRGGSPLHF | TRBJ1-6 | TRBV7-3 | . | .
TGTGCCAGCAGCGTAGGGGCAGGGGCGCCGGGCTACACCTTC | CASSVGAGAPGYTF | TRBJ1-2 | TRBV9 | . | .
TGTGCCAGCAGCTTATCGAATTCCAGGGGGCTGGACGAGCAGTACTTC | CASSLSNSRGLDEQYF | TRBJ2-7 | TRBV7-6 | few | TRBD1
TGCGCCAGCAGCTTGGACGGGACAGGGTATGCGGAGACCCAGTACTTC | CASSLDGTGYAETQYF | TRBJ2-5 | TRBV5-1 | . | TRBD1
TGTGCCAGCAGGGTAGGGGGCACCGGGGAGCTGTTTTTT | CASRVGGTGELFF | TRBJ2-2 | TRBV7-3 | . | .
TGTGCCAGCAGCTTGGAAGGCAGGGGATTCTACAATGAGCAGTTCTTC | CASSLEGRGFYNEQFF | TRBJ2-1 | TRBV5-6 | . | .
TGTGCCAGCAGCCTTGGACAGGTCTCCTACGAGCAGTACTTC | CASSLGQVSYEQYF | TRBJ2-7 | TRBV11-2 | . | TRBD1
TGTGCCAGCAGCTTCGGCGGGGGATGGGAGCTGTTTTTT | CASSFGGGWELFF | TRBJ2-2 | TRBV7-3 | . | TRBD2
TGCGCCAGCGGATATGGCGGGAGCTCCTACAATGAGCAGTTCTTC | CASGYGGSSYNEQFF | TRBJ2-1 | TRBV5-1 | . | TRBD2
TGTGCCAGCAGTCTGCCTCTTAGCTCCTACAATGAGCAGTTCTTC | CASSLPLSSYNEQFF | TRBJ2-1 | TRBV2 | . | .
TGCGCCAGCAGTGAGATAGGGGGTTGGAAAAACATTCAGTACTTC | CASSEIGGWKNIQYF | TRBJ2-4 | TRBV10-2 | . | .
TGTGCCATCGGGCAGGAAGGGGGCACTGAAGCTTTCTTT | CAIGQEGGTEAFF | TRBJ1-1 | TRBV10-3 | . | .
TGTGCCAGCAGGTTGACAGGGGGCTTAGGCTACACCTTC | CASRLTGGLGYTF | TRBJ1-2 | TRBV6-5 | . | TRBD1
TGTGCCACCAGTGATTCGGGGAGTCGGCCGGGGGAGCTGTTTTTT | CATSDSGSRPGELFF | TRBJ2-2 | TRBV24-1 | . | .
TGTGCCAGTAGTATACGGAGCGGGAGCGATGAGCAGTTCTTC | CASSIRSGSDEQFF | TRBJ2-1 | TRBV19 | few | TRBD2
TGTGCCAGTATGTGCGGGGGGGACTCAGGCTGGGAGACCCAGTACTTC | CASMCGGDSGWETQYF | TRBJ2-5 | TRBV19 | . | TRBD2